Sequencing of this TCR beta chain was carried out in a study of cytomegalovirus exposure and HLA in healthy donors. The PCR contained 60 Vbeta and 13 Jbeta primers. Profiled with immunoSEQ multiplex PCR; TCRdb holds only in-frame clones, not every one. The table has approximately 220,000 clones, around 85% seen once; the top ten hold around 0.2%. Study-wide findings and caveats: V segments that were indistinguishable, TRBV6-2 and TRBV6-3 among them, were omitted from analysis. While the bulk of TCR sequences proved rare, some public TCRs turned up in many donors. Several top significant clusters appeared, in a later analysis, to be linked to common viral pathogens.

Per germline, CDR1 MNHEY and CDR2 SMNVEV (reference sequence). Germline trimming cut 4 bases from V and 2 bases from J; bases unmatched to any gene: 6. The CDR3 runs to 15 residues. With regard to this clone: Its target is unknown.

The receptor's source is a girl aged 2 to 10 in good health and CMV-seronegative. This chain uses TRBV27 with TRBJ2-7, with TRBD2 matching over 9 bases. The specimen sequenced was PBMCs. CDR3 sequence reads: CASSSPGTSPYEQYF. CDR3 coding DNA: TGTGCCAGCAGTTCGCCCGGGACTAGCCCCTACGAGCAGTACTTC.